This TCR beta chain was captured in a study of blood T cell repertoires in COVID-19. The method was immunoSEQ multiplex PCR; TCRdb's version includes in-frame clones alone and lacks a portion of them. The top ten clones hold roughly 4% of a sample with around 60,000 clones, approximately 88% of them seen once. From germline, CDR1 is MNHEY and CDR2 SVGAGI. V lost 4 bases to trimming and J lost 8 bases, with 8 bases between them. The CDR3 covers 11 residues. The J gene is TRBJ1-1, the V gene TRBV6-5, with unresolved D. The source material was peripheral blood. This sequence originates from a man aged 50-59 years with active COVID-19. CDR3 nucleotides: TGTGCCAGCAGTTCCCCCCTCGAAGCTTTCTTT. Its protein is CASSSPLEAFF.